These 24 T cell receptor beta chains were all obtained from the same sample, sequenced in a study of CD8+ T cells in alopecia areata. Reverse transcribed after extraction, RNA yielded cDNA as the sequencing template. Sequencing used immunoSEQ multiplex PCR; TCRdb keeps in-frame clones, though not all of them. The table has roughly 150,000 clones, under 60% seen once; the top ten hold around 6%. Sequencing used CD4+ T cells sorted from blood, obtained at week 0. These receptor sequences come from a human donor with alopecia areata.

V is TRBV30 and J is TRBJ2-3, with 7 nucleotides matching TRBD2. The V gene's germline CDR1 is GTSNPN and CDR2 SVGIG (reference sequence). The CDR3 consists of 13 residues. With V trimmed by 2 bases and J by 4 bases, 3 bases remained unmatched. CDR3 protein: CAWSKLAPDTQYF. Written as DNA, the CDR3 is TGTGCCTGGAGTAAACTAGCGCCAGATACGCAGTATTTT.

The chain is built from TRBV2 and TRBJ1-6; D may be TRBD1 (5 bases). Trimming stripped 10 bases from V and 7 bases from J, with 14 bases between. The CDR3 runs to 13 residues. Germline CDR1 is SNHLY and CDR2 is FYNNEI. The CDR3 coding sequence is TGTGCCACGGGGACCGCAGAGAATTCACCCCTCCACTTT. Translation gives CATGTAENSPLHF.

About this clone: Other DNA variants within this sample encode the same CDR3. The genes are TRBV29-1 and TRBJ2-5; D perhaps matches TRBD1 (6 bases). Germline V gene sequence: CDR1 SQVTM, CDR2 ANQGSEA. With 3 bases removed from V and 4 bases from J, the gap between germline ends came to 12 bases. The CDR3 spans 13 residues. The CDR3 DNA sequence: TGCAGCGTTGACAGGGGAGTAGGAGAGACCCAGTACTTC. It codes for CSVDRGVGETQYF.

This clone appeared a few times. The CDR3 bases are TGTGCCAGCAGCTTAGCGCAGGGAGCCTTCTATGGCTACACCTTC. Translated, it gives CASSLAQGAFYGYTF. The V gene is TRBV7-2, the J gene TRBJ1-2; D perhaps matches TRBD1 (5 bases). Per the germline V gene, CDR1 is SGHTA and CDR2 is FQGNSA. The CDR3 is made up of 15 amino acids. The ends were cut back, 0 bases at V and 4 bases at J, with 12 bases in the middle.

The V gene is TRBV10-3, the J gene TRBJ2-3, with D perhaps matching TRBD2 (5 bases). V lost 3 bases and J 1 base, leaving 14 bases between the germline ends. From germline, CDR1 is ENHRY and CDR2 SYGVKD. This CDR3 has 16 amino acids. The CDR3 nucleotides read TGTGCCATCAGTGAAAACGGCGGGCTAGGCACAGATACGCAGTATTTT. This translates into CAISENGGLGTDTQYF.

This clone was seen a few times. The rearrangement uses TRBV13 and TRBJ1-1; the D is unclear. CDR1 is PRHDT, CDR2 FYEKMQ, per germline (reference sequence). This CDR3 spans 15 amino acids. V shed 5 bases and J shed 0 bases, with 13 bases lying between them. CDR3 residues: CASSPTRNLNTEAFF. CDR3 coding DNA: TGTGCCAGCAGCCCTACTAGGAACCTGAACACTGAAGCTTTCTTT. Full variable domain (rest looked up from reference TRBV13 and TRBJ1-1): AAGVIQSPRHLIKEKRETATLKCYPIPRHDTVYWYQQGPGQDPQFLISFYEKMQSDKGSIPDRFSAQQFSDYHSELNMSSLELGDSALYFCASSPTRNLNTEAFFGQGTRLTVV.

The rearrangement uses TRBV20-1 and TRBJ2-3, with D unresolved. Germline V gene lookup returns CDR1 DFQATT and CDR2 SNEGSKA (reference sequence). Trimming removed 7 bases at V and 5 bases at J, with 4 bases between. The CDR3 spans 9 residues. The DNA for the CDR3 is TGCAGTGGTGGAGATACGCAGTATTTT. Its translation: CSGGDTQYF.

The chain carries TRBV7-9 and TRBJ1-6, with D uncertain. The germline V gene encodes CDR1 SEHNR and CDR2 FQNEAQ (reference sequence). The CDR3 is made up of 15 amino acids. Trimming cost V 3 bases and J 5 bases, with 11 bases left between them. The CDR3 is CASSLRSLDNSPLHF. DNA for the CDR3: TGTGCCAGCAGCTTGAGGAGCCTAGATAATTCACCCCTCCACTTT. The full variable domain, rest sourced from reference TRBV7-9 and TRBJ1-6, is DTGVSQNPRHKITKRGQNVTFRCDPISEHNRLYWYRQTLGQGPEFLTYFQNEAQLEKSRLLSDRFSAERPKGSFSTLEIQRTEQGDSAMYLCASSLRSLDNSPLHFGNGTRLTVT.

As to this clone: Within the sample, other DNA sequences also encode this same CDR3. The chain uses TRBV6-5 and TRBJ2-5; 8 nucleotides line up with TRBD2. The CDR3 consists of 15 residues. Germline lookup yields CDR1 MNHEY and CDR2 SVGAGI. V trimming: 0 bases; J trimming: 5 bases; junction bases outside the gene matches: 5. The CDR3 nucleotides are TGTGCCAGCAGTTACTCAGGTGGCGGGAGGGAGACCCAGTACTTC. Amino acid sequence: CASSYSGGGRETQYF.

The chain has TRBV15 and TRBJ1-1, with D possibly TRBD1 on 5 matching bases. The CDR3 spans 14 residues. The germline V and J ends were trimmed by 1 base and 2 bases, with 8 bases remaining between them. Germline loops: CDR1 LNHNV, CDR2 YYDKDF (reference sequence). CDR3 sequence reads: CATSRGGGNTEAFF. In nucleotides, the CDR3 is TGTGCCACCAGCAGAGGGGGGGGAAACACTGAAGCTTTCTTT.

CDR3 region: CSVRTQNYGYTF. CDR3 DNA sequence: TGCAGCGTGAGGACCCAAAACTATGGCTACACCTTC. This chain connects TRBV29-1 to TRBJ1-2; D unresolved. The germline gives CDR1 SQVTM, CDR2 ANQGSEA. The CDR3 is 12 amino acids. V was shortened by 6 bases and J by 2 bases, with 10 bases between the two germline ends.

In this sample, this clone is medium-sized. This chain connects TRBV2 to TRBJ2-2; D is uncertain. With 6 bases removed from V and 2 bases from J, the gap between germline ends came to 7 bases. This CDR3 spans 13 amino acids. The germline V gene encodes CDR1 SNHLY and CDR2 FYNNEI. CDR3 residues: CASRKINTGELFF. CDR3 DNA: TGTGCCAGCAGGAAGATTAACACCGGGGAGCTGTTTTTT.

The V gene is TRBV4-3, the J gene TRBJ1-1; D not certain. V was shortened by 0 bases and J by 1 base, with 6 bases between the two germline ends. Looked up from germline, CDR1 is LGHNA and CDR2 is YSLEER. This CDR3 region has 14 residues. The CDR3 DNA follows: TGCGCCAGCAGCCAAGAAATAGGGAACACTGAAGCTTTCTTT. It codes for CASSQEIGNTEAFF.

The sample holds a few counts of this clone. V gene TRBV29-1 combines with J gene TRBJ1-4, with D hard to call. V was cut by 6 bases and J by 0 bases, with 5 bases left in between. This CDR3 region has 12 residues. Germline V gene lookup returns CDR1 SQVTM and CDR2 ANQGSEA. This CDR3 is CSVQSTNEKLFF. The CDR3 nucleotides are TGCAGCGTCCAATCAACTAATGAAAAACTGTTTTTT.

The gene calls are TRBV7-2 and TRBJ2-2; D call uncertain. Germline loops: CDR1 SGHTA, CDR2 FQGNSA. The V end lost 5 bases, the J end lost 6 bases, and 10 bases lay between the germline ends. The CDR3 covers 13 residues. Here the CDR3 DNA reads TGTGCCAGCAGCCCCCCTGGAGCCGGGGAGCTGTTTTTT. It yields the protein CASSPPGAGELFF. Filled out from reference TRBV7-2 and TRBJ2-2, the complete variable domain reads GAGVSQSPSNKVTEKGKDVELRCDPISGHTALYWYRQSLGQGLEFLIYFQGNSAPDKSGLPSDRFSAERTGGSVSTLTIQRTQQEDSAVYLCASSPPGAGELFFGEGSRLTVL.

The count of this clone is one. The V and J genes are TRBV25-1 and TRBJ2-7; a weak D match, TRBD1 (5 bases). Trimming took 3 bases from V and 0 from J, leaving 15 bases between them. The CDR3 consists of 16 residues. The germline V gene encodes CDR1 MGHDK and CDR2 SYGVNS. Here the CDR3 reads CASSDLTWGISYEQYF. CDR3 DNA: TGTGCCAGCAGTGATCTTACGTGGGGCATCTCCTACGAGCAGTACTTC.

J is TRBJ1-4 and V is TRBV11-3, with D unresolved. Germline V gives CDR1 SGHNT, CDR2 YENEEA. V gave up 4 bases and J gave up 8 bases, with 17 bases separating them. The CDR3 sequence is 15 residues long. CDR3 loop: CASSYSAGMEEKLFF. CDR3 nucleotide sequence: TGTGCCAGCAGCTACTCAGCGGGGATGGAAGAAAAACTGTTTTTT.

The CDR3 DNA sequence: TGTGCCAGCAGTTCAGGGCCCTCACCCCTCCACTTT. Protein product: CASSSGPSPLHF. This rearrangement joins TRBV2 to TRBJ1-6; weak D call: TRBD1 (5 bases). The CDR3 sequence is 12 residues long. Trimming shortened V by 5 bases and J by 10 bases, and 9 bases separated the two germline ends. The germline gives CDR1 SNHLY, CDR2 FYNNEI.

The chain has TRBV29-1 and TRBJ1-2; D uncertain. The CDR3 contains 13 residues. Germline CDR1 is SQVTM and CDR2 is ANQGSEA. Trimming left V 5 bases short and J 1 base short, with 11 bases between. The CDR3 is CSVQPDLNYGYTF. CDR3 DNA: TGCAGCGTTCAGCCAGACCTTAACTATGGCTACACCTTC.

The V gene is TRBV5-1, the J gene TRBJ1-2; no firm D call. The CDR3 has 13 amino acids. CDR1 is SGHRS, CDR2 YFSETQ, per germline. Trimming removed 1 base at V and 3 bases at J, with 7 bases between. CDR3 loop: CASSLNSHYGYTF. The CDR3, as DNA: TGCGCCAGCAGCTTGAACAGCCACTATGGCTACACCTTC.

The genes are TRBV5-1 and TRBJ2-3; D is perhaps TRBD1 (6 bases). The CDR3 is 15 amino acids. The V gene's germline CDR1 is SGHRS and CDR2 YFSETQ. Trimming took off 0 bases at V and 1 base at J, with 9 bases between the two ends. In nucleotides, the CDR3 is TGCGCCAGCAGCTTGGGGACAGCCGGCACAGATACGCAGTATTTT. Translated: CASSLGTAGTDTQYF.

The V gene is TRBV5-1, the J gene TRBJ2-5; D might be TRBD1 (6 bases). The length of the CDR3 is 14 residues. V was cut by 0 bases and J by 2 bases, with 8 bases left in between. Germline CDR1 SGHRS, CDR2 YFSETQ. The CDR3 coding sequence is TGCGCCAGCAGCTTGGGACAGGTACAAGAGACCCAGTACTTC. Translated: CASSLGQVQETQYF.

The chain uses TRBV11-3 and TRBJ2-1; TRBD2 matches at 8 bases. The CDR3 runs to 15 residues. The V segment lost 4 bases and the J segment 1 base; nucleotides outside the gene matches: 3. Germline CDR1 reads SGHNT; CDR2 reads YENEEA. The CDR3 region has the DNA TGTGCCAGCAGCTCGATAGCGGGGTCCTACAATGAGCAGTTCTTC. Its protein is CASSSIAGSYNEQFF.

The chain combines TRBV11-2 with TRBJ2-5; D is undetermined. Germline CDR1 SGHAT, CDR2 FQNNGV. This CDR3 contains 12 residues. Trimming stripped 0 bases from V and 7 bases from J, with 6 bases between. This chain's CDR3 is CASSLEKGTQYF. CDR3 coding DNA: TGTGCCAGCAGCTTAGAAAAAGGGACCCAGTACTTC.